The present T cell receptor beta chain was sequenced within a study of vaccination effects on CD4 cells after COVID-19. On the study more broadly: A few convalescent patients were sampled after vaccination (early and late). Study outcomes and limitations: Long after vaccination, the clones induced by infection and by vaccine shrank markedly in size.

The CDR3 covers 12 residues. V dropped 9 bases and J dropped 4 bases, with 11 bases sitting between them. Germline loops: CDR1 KGHDR, CDR2 SFDVKD. Antigen-specific CD4+ T cells were first expanded with viral peptide pools by the ViraFEST assay and only then sequenced. Subsequent to a culture period of approximately 11 days, CD4+ T cells were isolated. The individual was infected with SARS-CoV-2 between March and December 2020, as confirmed by PCR. It was two doses of either the BNT162b2 or mRNA-1273 vaccine that participants received. The culture medium for approximately 1.9 million PBMC per well included 10 IU/ml IL-2 and about 9.1 ug/ml peptides. Days 3 and 7 saw half the medium replaced with IL-2 medium. The data were produced by immunoSEQ multiplex PCR, yet TCRdb's version contains in-frame clones alone and is incomplete. The table records about 13,000 clones, around 67% of them present only once.

This clone has just one count. The antigen remains undetermined. The chain uses TRBV24-1 and TRBJ2-5, with D possibly being TRBD1 (6 bases). The sequence was collected from a human donor who had a prior SARS-CoV-2 infection. Sample: CD4+ T cells from PBMCs cultured with HCoV-NL63 spike peptides, taken after COVID-19 vaccination. The CDR3, as DNA: TGTGCCACCGCCAAGACAGGAGAGACCCAGTACTTC. Residues: CATAKTGETQYF.